This is a list of T cell receptor beta chains from one sample in a study of shared clonotypes between healthy human individuals. The table came from immunoSEQ multiplex PCR; TCRdb's copy has only in-frame clones and leaves some out. The sample carries more than 550,000 clones, around 70% recorded once. The specimen was memory CD4+ T cells sorted from blood. These receptors were obtained from a woman aged 25 to 39 in good health. Both conserved end residues are part of each CDR3. A D gene is named only where the DNA matches it firmly. Size is omitted from some rows. Given values are once, few, many or a class for expanded clones.

D gene: .
V gene: TRBV19
clone size: .
J gene: TRBJ1-2
CDR3 DNA: TGTGCCAGTAGTATAGATTCCCGCGGGGCCTTCGATGGCTACACCTTC
CDR3 protein: CASSIDSRGAFDGYTF

D gene: TRBD2
V gene: TRBV28
clone size: .
J gene: TRBJ2-5
CDR3 DNA: TGTGCCAGCAGTTCCCGGGACTATAGTCTGCAAGAGACCCAGTACTTC
CDR3 protein: CASSSRDYSLQETQYF

D gene: .
V gene: TRBV29-1
clone size: .
J gene: TRBJ1-1
CDR3 DNA: TGCAGCGTTGAGGGGGGTTATGGGGCAACGAACACTGAAGCTTTCTTT
CDR3 protein: CSVEGGYGATNTEAFF

D gene: .
V gene: TRBV6-1
clone size: .
J gene: TRBJ2-1
CDR3 DNA: TGTGCCAGCAGTGAAAGTGGTAGGGGACGACCCCACAATGAGCAGTTCTTC
CDR3 protein: CASSESGRGRPHNEQFF

D gene: .
V gene: TRBV7-6
clone size: few
J gene: TRBJ2-7
CDR3 DNA: TGTGCCAGCAGCACACGGGGCAGGGACGACGAGCAGTACTTC
CDR3 protein: CASSTRGRDDEQYF

D gene: .
V gene: TRBV7-2
clone size: .
J gene: TRBJ1-1
CDR3 DNA: TGTGCCAGCAGCTTGGGGAGGGGAGAGGGGCAGCCTGAAGCTTTCTTT
CDR3 protein: CASSLGRGEGQPEAFF

D gene: .
V gene: TRBV18
clone size: .
J gene: TRBJ2-4
CDR3 DNA: TGTGCCAGCTCACCACCGGAAAGGTCATACCTCGGGGCCAAAAACATTCAGTACTTC
CDR3 protein: CASSPPERSYLGAKNIQYF

D gene: TRBD1
V gene: TRBV13
clone size: .
J gene: TRBJ2-7
CDR3 DNA: TGTGCCAGCACCATGAAGAGGGGGCCCTTGATCAGCTCCTACGAGCAGTACTTC
CDR3 protein: CASTMKRGPLISSYEQYF

D gene: .
V gene: TRBV25-1
clone size: once
J gene: TRBJ2-2
CDR3 DNA: TGTGCCAGCAGTGGGATTGGAGGGACCGGGGAGCTGTTTTTT
CDR3 protein: CASSGIGGTGELFF

D gene: .
V gene: TRBV27
clone size: .
J gene: TRBJ2-7
CDR3 DNA: TGTGCCAGCAAAGGAGTGGAGGGGGCCTACTTC
CDR3 protein: CASKGVEGAYF

D gene: TRBD2
V gene: TRBV10-2
clone size: .
J gene: TRBJ2-3
CDR3 DNA: TGCGCCAGCAGTGATCTACGCGGGAGGTCCACAGATACGCAGTATTTT
CDR3 protein: CASSDLRGRSTDTQYF

D gene: TRBD2
V gene: TRBV19
clone size: .
J gene: TRBJ2-5
CDR3 DNA: TGTGCCAGTAGTATGCCACTAGCGGCGAAAGAGACCCAGTACTTC
CDR3 protein: CASSMPLAAKETQYF

D gene: .
V gene: TRBV4-1
clone size: many
J gene: TRBJ2-7
CDR3 DNA: TGCGCCAGCAGCCGGGACTCATTCTACGAGCAGTACTTC
CDR3 protein: CASSRDSFYEQYF

D gene: TRBD1
V gene: TRBV25-1
clone size: .
J gene: TRBJ1-5
CDR3 DNA: TGTGCCAGCAGTGACATACAGGGGAATCAGCCCCAGCATTTT
CDR3 protein: CASSDIQGNQPQHF

D gene: .
V gene: TRBV12-2
clone size: .
J gene: TRBJ1-2
CDR3 DNA: TGTGCAAGTCGCTTACGAGCGAATGGCTACACCTTC
CDR3 protein: CASRLRANGYTF

D gene: .
V gene: TRBV29-1
clone size: .
J gene: TRBJ2-3
CDR3 DNA: TGCAGCGTTGTGGTGTGGGACACAGATACGCAGTATTTT
CDR3 protein: CSVVVWDTDTQYF

D gene: .
V gene: TRBV19
clone size: .
J gene: TRBJ2-3
CDR3 DNA: TGTGCCAGTAGTATAAAGGCCCCGGGGCCATGGGGCACAGATACGCAGTATTTT
CDR3 protein: CASSIKAPGPWGTDTQYF

D gene: TRBD1
V gene: TRBV27
clone size: few
J gene: TRBJ2-7
CDR3 DNA: TGTGCCAGCAGTTTATCGGGGACAGGCTACGAGCAGTACTTC
CDR3 protein: CASSLSGTGYEQYF

D gene: TRBD1
V gene: TRBV27
clone size: .
J gene: TRBJ1-1
CDR3 DNA: TGTGCCAGCAGTTTAAGGACAGGGGTTAACACTGAAGCTTTCTTT
CDR3 protein: CASSLRTGVNTEAFF

D gene: .
V gene: TRBV11-2
clone size: few
J gene: TRBJ1-5
CDR3 DNA: TGTGCCAGCAGCATCACCAGCAATCAGCCCCAGCATTTT
CDR3 protein: CASSITSNQPQHF

D gene: .
V gene: TRBV14
clone size: once
J gene: TRBJ1-1
CDR3 DNA: TGTGCCAGCAGCTCAAATACCGAGAAGGGTTTGAACACTGAAGCTTTCTTT
CDR3 protein: CASSSNTEKGLNTEAFF

D gene: TRBD2
V gene: TRBV5-1
clone size: .
J gene: TRBJ2-2
CDR3 DNA: TGCGCCAGCAGCTCCGGGACGGGGGGAACCGGGGAGCTGTTTTTT
CDR3 protein: CASSSGTGGTGELFF